This T cell receptor beta chain came from a study of blood T cell repertoires in COVID-19. Study-wide background: Sources were T cells, B-cell-depleted T cells, or PBMCs; the material itself was cDNA or gDNA.

Recovery meant two consecutive negative NP/OP PCR tests, professional clearance, or resolved symptoms. Generated by immunoSEQ multiplex PCR, the TCRdb table keeps only in-frame clones and is missing some. This table holds 250,000 to 350,000 clones, 87% found once. After removal of 8 bases from V and 2 bases from J, the junction contained 14 bases not matched to a gene. The CDR3 sequence is 18 residues long. Germline V gives CDR1 MGHRA, CDR2 YSYEKL. Source material: PBMCs or T cells enriched from blood (not recorded which). The chain joins TRBV4-1 to TRBJ2-2; 10 bases match TRBD2. The clonotype comes from a woman aged 25 to 39 who had recovered from COVID-19. Here the CDR3 DNA reads TGCGCCAGCTTTAAGCCCCCACAGCGGGGGGGAAACACCGGGGAGCTGTTTTTT. It encodes CASFKPPQRGGNTGELFF.